This T cell receptor (beta chain) was identified during a study of blood T cell repertoires in COVID-19 (dated by TCRdb to about 2020). Describing the broader study: The collaborator samples originated in the United States, Italy and Spain and spanned the acute and convalescent phases of COVID-19. The prospective study material was composed of cDNA or gDNA derived from T cells, B-cell-depleted T cells, or PBMCs. The repertoires were released in a freely available public database intended as a resource for research on the immune response to SARS-CoV-2. Nearly every sample came with metadata listing a de-identified subject ID, COVID-19 status, age in years and sex. Deeply sampled blood TCRbeta repertoires from subjects exposed to, actively infected with, or recovered from COVID-19 were included in the dataset. The samples were drawn from two sources: the first 160 participants of the ongoing ImmuneRACE study, and 1,000 to 1,500 subjects contributed by 6 global collaborators. Where available, HLA class I and class II types were obtained from metadata supplied by the sample provider rather than from assay-based typing.

TCRbeta CDR3 regions were amplified from genomic DNA using the immunoSEQ Assay, a bias-controlled multiplex PCR. Processing in the source paper ran as follows. Nucleated cell counts per sample were estimated from amplification of reference gene primers within the assay. To quantify the absolute abundance of each unique TCRbeta CDR3 rearrangement, sequence reads were collapsed and filtered. For each sample, productive Simpson clonality was calculated as the square root of Simpson's diversity index across productive rearrangements. TCRdb retrieved this table from immuneACCESS and kept in-frame rearrangements only. Not all clones are present; in checked studies, unresolved V genes account for under half, and no reason is known for the remainder. V and J calls and clone size are copied from that table; D and trimming were computed from the DNA. The sample table contains over 250,000 clones; only one count was recorded for 85% of them. Together, the top ten hold about 14% of the sample.

At the junction V is shortened by 3 bases and J by 2 bases, with 13 bases in between. According to the germline V gene (reference sequence), CDR1 reads MNHEY and CDR2 reads SMNVEV. The CDR3 contains 15 residues, cysteine and phenylalanine counted. Only the CDR3 part of the read is kept: 45 bases, read in frame from the first base. Collaborating institutions collected whole blood in K2EDTA tubes following their own protocols. Collaborator samples were shipped for TCRbeta analysis as frozen whole blood, isolated PBMCs, or DNA extracted from either sample type. Study-wide findings and limitations: The amount of clinical and demographic metadata varied by source and participant and was provided uncurated.

Note on this clone: Its antigen remains unidentified. No much larger clone exists at a distance of one base, and base qualities are not known.

Sequencing was done on a sample of peripheral blood. The receptor was derived from a human donor in a cohort sampled during active COVID-19. The chain employs TRBV27 and TRBJ1-2; the D segment could be TRBD1, given 6 matching bases. The CDR3 reads as follows: CASSFKGHLNYGYTF. The nucleotides are TGTGCCAGCAGTTTTAAGGGACACCTAAACTATGGCTACACCTTC.